The 20 T cell receptor beta chains reported below all come from one sample, sequenced in a study of blood T cell repertoires in COVID-19. The protocol was immunoSEQ multiplex PCR, while the TCRdb copy is restricted to in-frame clones and leaves out a portion. The table shows over 130,000 clones, with roughly 80% occurring only once. The source material was peripheral blood. The receptors derive from a human donor in a cohort sampled during active COVID-19.

The chain uses TRBV10-3 and TRBJ2-5, with unresolved D. CDR1 and CDR2 from the germline V gene are ENHRY and SYGVKD. The CDR3 runs 13 residues. The germline V and J ends were trimmed by 0 bases and 5 bases, with 7 bases remaining between them. CDR3 residues: CAISESSVETQYF. DNA of the CDR3: TGTGCCATCAGTGAGTCAAGCGTGGAGACCCAGTACTTC.

The chain employs TRBV6-1 and TRBJ1-5; the D is unclear. CDR1 is MNHNS, CDR2 SASEGT, per germline. The length of the CDR3 is 16 residues. Trimming took off 1 base at V and 2 bases at J, with 12 bases between the two ends. The CDR3 coding sequence is TGTGCCAGCAGTGAAGTACGAATGAGGGGCAATCAGCCCCAGCATTTT. Encoded protein: CASSEVRMRGNQPQHF.

The CDR3 nucleotides read TGTGCCAGCAGCTTAGCAGGGGGCGACACAGATACGCAGTATTTT. It is translated as CASSLAGGDTDTQYF. The chain carries TRBV7-9 and TRBJ2-3; 7 bases match TRBD1. The germline V gene encodes CDR1 SEHNR and CDR2 FQNEAQ (reference sequence). The CDR3 has 15 residues. V shed 0 bases and J 2 bases; nucleotides not matched to a gene: 2. The full variable domain, completed using reference TRBV7-9 and TRBJ2-3, is DTGVSQNPRHKITKRGQNVTFRCDPISEHNRLYWYRQTLGQGPEFLTYFQNEAQLEKSRLLSDRFSAERPKGSFSTLEIQRTEQGDSAMYLCASSLAGGDTDTQYFGPGTRLTVL.

The V call is TRBV7-2, the J call TRBJ2-3, with no clear D. The CDR3 length is 13 residues. V gave up 3 bases and J gave up 2 bases, with 6 bases separating them. Looked up from germline, CDR1 is SGHTA and CDR2 is FQGNSA. CDR3 sequence reads: CASSFDNTDTQYF. The CDR3 DNA sequence: TGTGCCAGCAGCTTTGACAACACAGATACGCAGTATTTT.

As DNA, the CDR3 is TGTGCCAGCAGTGAATTAAGGAGACCGAATGAGCAGTTCTTC. Translation gives CASSELRRPNEQFF. The V call is TRBV25-1, the J call TRBJ2-1; D uncertain. Deletions cut 1 base from V and 7 bases from J, with 11 bases between. The CDR3 spans 14 residues. Germline V gene lookup returns CDR1 MGHDK and CDR2 SYGVNS.

This chain uses TRBV7-2 with TRBJ1-3; 7 bases align to TRBD1. The CDR3 consists of 14 residues. From germline, CDR1 is SGHTA and CDR2 FQGNSA. The J segment lost 4 bases and the V segment lost 5 bases, leaving 5 bases of the junction unmatched. CDR3 bases: TGTGCCAGCAGCCAAGACAGGGCCGGAAACACCATATATTTT. This translates into CASSQDRAGNTIYF.

The chain carries TRBV6-1 and TRBJ1-3; D uncertain. The CDR3 sequence is 17 residues long. Trimming stripped 1 base from V and 2 bases from J, with 15 bases between. Germline CDR1 and CDR2: MNHNS and SASEGT. The CDR3 here is CASSEDGSGGPGNTIYF. The CDR3, as DNA: TGTGCCAGCAGTGAAGACGGTTCAGGAGGTCCTGGAAACACCATATATTTT.

The genes are TRBV7-9 and TRBJ1-2, with 7 bases fitting TRBD1. With 1 base clipped from V and 8 bases from J, the junction kept 7 bases outside the gene matches. Germline lookup yields CDR1 SEHNR and CDR2 FQNEAQ (reference sequence). The CDR3 totals 14 residues. CDR3 nucleotides: TGTGCCAGCAGCTTAGTCGGGACAGAAATCGGCTACACCTTC. Protein product: CASSLVGTEIGYTF.

This CDR3 reads CASSVGVAGGSEQYF. CDR3 coding DNA: TGTGCCAGCAGCGTAGGGGTAGCGGGGGGATCCGAGCAGTACTTC. The rearrangement uses TRBV9 and TRBJ2-7; 10 bases align to TRBD2. The CDR3 has 15 residues. Germline CDR1 is SGDLS and CDR2 is YYNGEE. The V gene end was trimmed by 0 bases and the J gene end by 6 bases; junction bases not matched to a gene: 6.

The chain links TRBV14 to TRBJ2-3; TRBD2 matches at 9 bases. The length of the CDR3 is 17 residues. Germline assignment: CDR1 SGHDN and CDR2 FVKESK. V was pared by 0 bases and J by 5 bases, with 9 bases of the junction left unmatched. The CDR3 spells CASSQDYRGGGQDTQYF. DNA for the CDR3: TGTGCCAGCAGCCAAGATTACCGCGGGGGGGGCCAAGATACGCAGTATTTT.

The V gene is TRBV20-1, the J gene TRBJ2-7; weak D call: TRBD2 (5 bases). The CDR3 is 14 residues long. Looked up from germline, CDR1 is DFQATT and CDR2 is SNEGSKA (reference sequence). V dropped 3 bases and J dropped 4 bases, with 16 bases sitting between them. The CDR3 DNA follows: TGCAGTGCTAGTCTGGGGAGTCGGGGATACGAGCAGTACTTC. Encoded protein: CSASLGSRGYEQYF.

CDR3 sequence (DNA): TGTGCCAGCAGCCAAGATCGCGGTCACTACACCTTC. It specifies CASSQDRGHYTF. The chain recombines TRBV14 with TRBJ1-2; D is unresolved. Trimming cost V 0 bases and J 10 bases, with 9 bases left between them. The CDR3 has 12 amino acids. The V gene's germline CDR1 is SGHDN and CDR2 FVKESK.

CDR3 DNA sequence: TGCAGTGCTAGAGCGGAGACCCAGTACTTC. Its translation: CSARAETQYF. The rearrangement links TRBV20-1 to TRBJ2-5; no firm D call. Trimming cost V 1 base and J 5 bases, with 2 bases left between them. CDR1 DFQATT and CDR2 SNEGSKA come from the germline V gene (reference sequence). The CDR3 has 10 amino acids.

J is TRBJ2-5 and V is TRBV27; 15 bases agree with TRBD2. The CDR3 runs 16 residues. J lost 5 bases, V lost 4 bases, and 5 bases had no gene match. Per germline, CDR1 MNHEY and CDR2 SMNVEV (reference sequence). The DNA for the CDR3 is TGTGCCAGCAGTTGGGGACTAGCGGGGGGCAAGGAGACCCAGTACTTC. Protein sequence: CASSWGLAGGKETQYF.

V gene TRBV11-2 combines with J gene TRBJ1-5; D call uncertain. Trimming removed 0 bases from V and 4 bases from J, with 10 bases in between. The CDR3 has 15 amino acids. Germline assignment: CDR1 SGHAT and CDR2 FQNNGV. This CDR3 reads CASSLDTQKNQPQHF. In DNA form, the CDR3 reads TGTGCCAGCAGCTTAGATACACAGAAAAATCAGCCCCAGCATTTT.

The rearrangement links TRBV19 to TRBJ2-7; TRBD1 is a possible D gene (6 bases). CDR1 and CDR2 (germline): LNHDA, SQIVND (reference sequence). The CDR3 runs 16 residues. V lost 3 bases and J 5 bases, leaving 20 bases between the germline ends. The CDR3 protein is CASSIVTGSGWDEQYF. The CDR3 DNA reads TGTGCCAGTAGTATTGTTACAGGGTCCGGTTGGGACGAGCAGTACTTC.

The chain joins TRBV7-9 to TRBJ1-1; TRBD1 might be the D (6 bases). There are 13 residues in the CDR3. Per germline, CDR1 SEHNR and CDR2 FQNEAQ (reference sequence). Trimming took off 5 bases at V and 7 bases at J, with 14 bases between the two ends. This CDR3 is CASSPGAGDEAFF. CDR3 DNA sequence: TGTGCCAGCAGCCCAGGGGCAGGGGATGAAGCTTTCTTT. Filled out from reference TRBV7-9 and TRBJ1-1, the complete variable domain reads DTGVSQNPRHKITKRGQNVTFRCDPISEHNRLYWYRQTLGQGPEFLTYFQNEAQLEKSRLLSDRFSAERPKGSFSTLEIQRTEQGDSAMYLCASSPGAGDEAFFGQGTRLTVV.

Concerning this clone: This specimen includes other DNA sequences encoding the same CDR3. The chain carries TRBV28 and TRBJ2-7, with D tentatively TRBD2 (6 bases). The V and J ends lost 2 bases and 2 bases respectively, with 10 bases between them. The CDR3 extends over 14 amino acids. CDR1 and CDR2 (germline): MDHEN, SYDVKM. The CDR3 coding sequence is TGTGCCAGCAGTTTACTGGGGGGAACCTACGAGCAGTACTTC. Amino acid sequence: CASSLLGGTYEQYF.

This chain uses TRBV19 with TRBJ1-4; the D is unclear. The CDR3 is made up of 16 amino acids. The V gene lost 5 bases and the J gene lost 5 bases, with 18 bases spanning the gap. Germline CDR1 reads LNHDA; CDR2 reads SQIVND (reference sequence). The DNA of the CDR3 is TGTGCCAGTAGTCTCACGATGACGGGAGAGAATGAAAAACTGTTTTTT. This sequence encodes CASSLTMTGENEKLFF.

This sequence joins TRBV6-5 and TRBJ1-1; D gene ambiguous. The CDR3 consists of 13 residues. Germline V gene data show CDR1 as MNHEY and CDR2 as SVGAGI. Trimming pared 5 bases from V and 4 bases from J, leaving 11 bases between. The CDR3 DNA sequence: TGTGCCAGCAGTCGGGGTCGGGCCACTGAAGCTTTCTTT. Residues: CASSRGRATEAFF.